Shown below are 19 T cell receptor beta chains from a single sample sequenced in a study of patients and donors after allogeneic stem cell transplantation (dated by TCRdb to 2018 to 2020). The library was obtained by RT-PCR. The sequencing machine was a NextSeq 550. TCRdb passed the public sequencing reads through fastp at Q25 and MiXCR, retaining productive beta sequences. Here each entry gathers all rows of one CDR3 protein and keeps the most common genes and DNA. This sample is represented by roughly 200,000 distinct CDR3 sequences; about 37% of them were singletons. The ten largest clones take up approximately 10% of the sample. The sample was blood, either unsorted or a sorted T cell fraction (not recorded which). The source is a human donor who was either an allogeneic HSCT recipient or a stem cell or donor lymphocyte infusion donor (not recorded which). It is not recorded whose cells these are; they may come from a transplant donor.

V gene TRBV6-6 combines with J gene TRBJ1-2, with D perhaps TRBD1 (5 bases). V was pared by 6 bases and J by 8 bases, with 16 bases between. This CDR3 spans 13 amino acids. Germline V gene sequence: CDR1 MNHNY, CDR2 SVGAGI (reference sequence). CDR3 in DNA: TGTGCCAGCAGCCAAACCAGGGAACGAGGCTACACCTTC. The encoded protein is CASSQTRERGYTF.

The V and J genes are TRBV9 and TRBJ1-6; D call uncertain. CDR1 SGDLS and CDR2 YYNGEE come from the germline V gene. The CDR3 has 13 residues. V was pared by 0 bases and J by 11 bases, with 9 bases between. CDR3 bases: TGTGCCAGCAGCGTAGGTACCGGAGCACCCCTCCACTTT. Protein: CASSVGTGAPLHF.

The rearrangement uses TRBV2 and TRBJ2-7; D remains unclear. V was cut by 10 bases and J by 4 bases, with 20 bases left in between. CDR1 and CDR2 from the germline V gene are SNHLY and FYNNEI. This CDR3 spans 14 amino acids. The CDR3 is CATKVEWSWYEQYF. The CDR3, as DNA: TGTGCCACCAAGGTCGAGTGGTCATGGTACGAGCAGTACTTC.

The rearrangement links TRBV29-1 to TRBJ2-7; D not resolved. Germline-derived CDR1 and CDR2 are SQVTM and ANQGSEA. The CDR3 has 12 amino acids. Trimming cost V 6 bases and J 9 bases, with 18 bases left between them. The CDR3: CSVGERPGGQYF. CDR3 DNA sequence: TGCAGCGTCGGAGAAAGACCGGGCGGGCAGTACTTC.

The J gene is TRBJ1-5, the V gene TRBV12-3 or TRBV12-4; TRBD1 agrees at 9 bases. Trimming at V came to 0 bases and at J to 4 bases, leaving 4 bases not matched to a gene. CDR3 length equals 16 residues. The CDR3 coding sequence is TGTGCCAGCAGTTTAGCTAGGACAGGGGTGAATCAGCCCCAGCATTTT. Its translation: CASSLARTGVNQPQHF.

V usage is TRBV4-1 and J usage is TRBJ1-3; 7 positions agree with TRBD1. Germline V lookup: CDR1 MGHRA, CDR2 YSYEKL. With 1 base clipped from V and 4 bases from J, the junction kept 16 bases outside the gene matches. The CDR3 loop spans 19 amino acids. The CDR3 DNA follows: TGCGCCAGCAGCCAAGTCCGGGGACAGCACAACAAAGGAGGAAACACCATATATTTT. This codes for CASSQVRGQHNKGGNTIYF.

This clonotype was seen at least ten times. V is TRBV12-3 or TRBV12-4 and J is TRBJ1-2; D unresolved. V lost 6 bases, J lost 2 bases, and 10 bases lay in between. The CDR3 sequence is 13 residues long. The CDR3 region is CASSLTVNYGYTF. The CDR3 region has the DNA TGTGCCAGCAGCCTTACAGTGAACTATGGCTACACCTTC.

This clonotype was counted between two and nine times. The chain uses TRBV5-1 and TRBJ1-5; the D gene is possibly TRBD1 (5 bases). V was trimmed by 6 bases and J by 8 bases, leaving 15 bases between them. The CDR3 runs to 13 residues. Germline CDR1 SGHRS, CDR2 YFSETQ. CDR3 protein: CASNGTANKPQHF. The CDR3, as DNA: TGCGCCAGCAACGGGACGGCAAATAAGCCCCAGCATTTT. Drawing the rest from reference TRBV5-1 and TRBJ1-5, the complete variable domain is KAGVTQTPRYLIKTRGQQVTLSCSPISGHRSVSWYQQTPGQGLQFLFEYFSETQRNKGNFPGRFSGRQFSNSRSEMNVSTLELGDSALYLCASNGTANKPQHFGDGTRLSIL.

The rearrangement joins TRBV29-1 to TRBJ1-2, with TRBD1 matching 8 bases. Trimming cost V 6 bases and J 4 bases; bases outside gene matches: 4. CDR1 SQVTM and CDR2 ANQGSEA come from the germline V gene. The CDR3 is 12 amino acids. The CDR3 nucleotides are TGCAGCGTGGCTGACAGGGGCTATGGCTACACCTTC. Its protein product is CSVADRGYGYTF.

The chain carries TRBV5-6 and TRBJ2-1; TRBD1 matches at 7 bases. The CDR3 length is 16 residues. The V gene end was trimmed by 0 bases and the J gene end by 1 base; junction bases not matched to a gene: 4. Germline V gene sequence: CDR1 SGHDT, CDR2 YYEEEE. CDR3 coding DNA: TGTGCCAGCAGCTTGGTGGACAGGAGTTCCTACAATGAGCAGTTCTTC. As protein: CASSLVDRSSYNEQFF.

The gene calls are TRBV5-6 and TRBJ2-3, with D perhaps TRBD2 (5 bases). The length of the CDR3 is 15 residues. V lost 1 base, J lost 2 bases, and 11 bases lay in between. Germline-derived CDR1 and CDR2 are SGHDT and YYEEEE. In DNA form, the CDR3 reads TGTGCCAGCAGCTTGCGGGATTGGCTCACAGATACGCAGTATTTT. Its translation: CASSLRDWLTDTQYF.

V gene TRBV20-1 combines with J gene TRBJ2-7; 8 positions agree with TRBD2. V dropped 0 bases and J dropped 4; count of bases not matched to a gene: 8. CDR1 is DFQATT and CDR2 is SNEGSKA in the germline V gene (reference sequence). The CDR3 loop spans 15 amino acids. CDR3 residues: CSARDSGTSRYEQYF. The CDR3 DNA follows: TGCAGTGCTAGAGATTCGGGGACTAGTCGTTACGAGCAGTACTTC.

The J gene is TRBJ2-7, the V gene TRBV29-1; D gene uncertain. This CDR3 has 13 residues. V shed 7 bases and J shed 2 bases, with 15 bases lying between them. Germline V gives CDR1 SQVTM, CDR2 ANQGSEA. This CDR3 is CSARRAATYEQYF. The CDR3 nucleotides read TGCAGCGCTAGACGTGCGGCCACCTACGAGCAGTACTTC.

The rearrangement links TRBV4-1 to TRBJ1-1; D unresolved. Trimming removed 2 bases at V and 7 bases at J, with 8 bases between. The CDR3 runs to 12 residues. Germline CDR1 MGHRA, CDR2 YSYEKL. The CDR3, as DNA: TGCGCCAGCAGCCAACGACTGGGTGAAGCTTTCTTT. Translating it yields CASSQRLGEAFF.

This clonotype was counted a few times. The J gene is TRBJ1-2, the V gene TRBV15, with D possibly TRBD1 on 5 matching bases. The germline V and J ends were trimmed by 6 bases and 4 bases, with 9 bases remaining between them. CDR3 length: 12 amino acids. CDR1 is LNHNV, CDR2 YYDKDF, per germline (reference sequence). The CDR3 spells CATSPGTYGYTF. The CDR3 nucleotides read TGTGCCACCAGTCCCGGGACCTATGGCTACACCTTC. Variable domain in full (rest from reference TRBV15 and TRBJ1-2): DAMVIQNPRYQVTQFGKPVTLSCSQTLNHNVMYWYQQKSSQAPKLLFHYYDKDFNNEADTPDNFQSRRPNTSFCFLDIRSPGLGDTAMYLCATSPGTYGYTFGSGTRLTVV.

There are a few counts of this clonotype. V usage is TRBV4-2 and J usage is TRBJ1-2; possible D gene TRBD1, 5 bases. V lost 0 bases and J lost 8, with 16 bases in between. The CDR3 has 15 amino acids. Looked up from germline, CDR1 is LGHNA and CDR2 is YNFKEQ. CDR3 protein: CASSQDWTPGEGYTF. DNA of the CDR3: TGTGCCAGCAGCCAAGACTGGACACCCGGAGAGGGCTACACCTTC.

The CDR3 loop reads CASSLRHHSYEQYF. The CDR3 nucleotides read TGTGCCAGCAGTTTAAGACACCACTCCTACGAGCAGTACTTC. This chain links TRBV27 with TRBJ2-7; D is ambiguous. CDR3 size: 14 residues. V was pared by 2 bases and J by 0 bases, with 8 bases between. The germline gives CDR1 MNHEY, CDR2 SMNVEV (reference sequence).

The V call is TRBV10-3, the J call TRBJ2-7, with a possible D match to TRBD1 (6 bases). Deletions cut 6 bases from V and 3 bases from J, with 9 bases between. This CDR3 comprises 12 residues. Germline CDR1 reads ENHRY; CDR2 reads SYGVKD. CDR3 DNA sequence: TGTGCCATCAGAGGGGGAATCTACGAGCAGTACTTC. It specifies CAIRGGIYEQYF.

The J gene is TRBJ2-5, the V gene TRBV7-9; 9 bases line up with TRBD1. The trim removed 4 bases at V and 11 bases at J, leaving 5 bases unmatched. Germline CDR1 SEHNR, CDR2 FQNEAQ (reference sequence). The CDR3 consists of 12 residues. In DNA form, the CDR3 reads TGTGCCAGCAGCTCGGGACAGGGCGGACAGTACTTC. Its translation is CASSSGQGGQYF.